These 14 T cell receptor beta chains were all obtained from the same sample, sequenced in a study of blood T cell repertoires in COVID-19. Some clones are missing from TCRdb's copy, which holds only in-frame ones; the method was immunoSEQ multiplex PCR. The data contain about 160,000 clones, 81% of them singletons. The sequenced material came from peripheral blood. The receptor set was obtained from a human donor in a cohort sampled during active COVID-19.

The chain employs TRBV5-8 and TRBJ2-7; a possible D gene is TRBD1 (5 bases). The V end lost 3 bases, the J end lost 1 base, and 8 bases lay between the germline ends. Looked up from germline, CDR1 is SGHTS and CDR2 is YDEGEE. The CDR3 spans 13 residues. The CDR3 nucleotides are TGTGCCAGCAGCTACGACAGTTCCTACGAGCAGTACTTC. Residues: CASSYDSSYEQYF.

This rearrangement joins TRBV18 to TRBJ2-2, with unresolved D. CDR1 is KGHSH, CDR2 LQKENI, per germline. The CDR3 contains 16 residues. The V and J ends lost 6 bases and 0 bases respectively, with 14 bases between them. In DNA, the CDR3 is TGTGCCAGCTCCCTTACCCAGGTGGCGAACACCGGGGAGCTGTTTTTT. Its translation is CASSLTQVANTGELFF.

This clone was observed at least ten times. This chain uses TRBV28 with TRBJ2-5; 10 positions match TRBD1. This CDR3 has 15 amino acids. The ends lost 4 bases at V and 5 bases at J; junction bases unmatched: 7. Germline V gene sequence: CDR1 MDHEN, CDR2 SYDVKM. The DNA for the CDR3 is TGTGCCAGCAGTTCCCGGGACAGGGGAAGGGAGACCCAGTACTTC. It specifies CASSSRDRGRETQYF.

The gene calls are TRBV5-4 and TRBJ2-7; 8 bases are a match to TRBD1. Germline lookup yields CDR1 SGHNT and CDR2 YYREEE (reference sequence). The CDR3 totals 15 residues. Germline trimming cut 4 bases from V and 0 bases from J; bases unmatched to any gene: 6. CDR3 DNA sequence: TGTGCCAGCAGCCCCGGGACAGGAGACTCCTACGAGCAGTACTTC. Its translation: CASSPGTGDSYEQYF.

This clone was detected a few times. The chain combines TRBV6-6 with TRBJ2-5; 8 positions agree with TRBD1. The J segment lost 3 bases and the V segment lost 6 bases, leaving 0 bases of the junction unmatched. CDR1 is MNHNY and CDR2 is SVGAGI in the germline V gene (reference sequence). This CDR3 is built from 12 residues. The CDR3 coding sequence is TGTGCCAGCAGGGACAGGGAAGAGACCCAGTACTTC. Protein: CASRDREETQYF.

The CDR3 DNA reads as TGTGCCAGCAGCGCAGGGTGGGGGGTGGAGCAGTACTTC. Translating gives CASSAGWGVEQYF. The chain recombines TRBV6-5 with TRBJ2-7; perhaps TRBD2 as D (6 bases). Per the germline V gene, CDR1 is MNHEY and CDR2 is SVGAGI. The V and J ends lost 6 bases and 7 bases respectively, with 16 bases between them. There are 13 residues in the CDR3.

The genes are TRBV4-3 and TRBJ1-2; D gene unclear. Trimming took 1 base from V and 5 from J, leaving 14 bases between them. The CDR3 is 15 residues long. The germline V gene encodes CDR1 LGHNA and CDR2 YSLEER. The CDR3 region is CASSQGPLGGYGYTF. CDR3 DNA sequence: TGCGCCAGCAGCCAAGGGCCCCTGGGAGGGTATGGCTACACCTTC.

This chain joins TRBV18 and TRBJ2-3; a possible D gene is TRBD1 (6 bases). Trimming shortened V by 1 base and J by 0 bases, and 8 bases separated the two germline ends. Germline V gene data show CDR1 as KGHSH and CDR2 as LQKENI. The CDR3 contains 15 residues. In DNA, the CDR3 is TGTGCCAGCTCACCACTACAGGGTAGCACAGATACGCAGTATTTT. It specifies CASSPLQGSTDTQYF.

V gene TRBV27 combines with J gene TRBJ2-7; 7 positions agree with TRBD2. Germline CDR1 and CDR2: MNHEY and SMNVEV (reference sequence). The V gene end was trimmed by 0 bases and the J gene end by 3 bases; junction bases not matched to a gene: 14. The CDR3 is 18 residues long. CDR3 sequence (DNA): TGTGCCAGCAGTTTATCCCCACGAGGTCCAGCGGGGAACTACGAGCAGTACTTC. It codes for CASSLSPRGPAGNYEQYF.

V gene TRBV9 combines with J gene TRBJ2-1, with 8 bases identical to TRBD1. V was clipped by 2 bases and J by 2 bases; unmatched bases: 3. The CDR3 extends over 15 amino acids. Germline V gives CDR1 SGDLS, CDR2 YYNGEE. CDR3 amino acids: CASSVLDRAYNEQFF. The DNA for the CDR3 is TGTGCCAGCAGCGTTCTGGACAGGGCCTACAATGAGCAGTTCTTC.

The chain carries TRBV24-1 and TRBJ2-5, with 10 bases aligning to TRBD1. Germline CDR1 reads KGHDR; CDR2 reads SFDVKD. This CDR3 contains 15 residues. V lost 7 bases to trimming and J lost 0 bases; unmatched junction nucleotides: 4. The CDR3 sequence is CATSPGQGYQETQYF. The CDR3 DNA follows: TGTGCCACCAGCCCGGGACAGGGGTACCAAGAGACCCAGTACTTC.

The sample holds a few counts of this clone. The chain carries TRBV18 and TRBJ2-2, with 7 bases lining up with TRBD1. Germline assignment: CDR1 KGHSH and CDR2 LQKENI. This CDR3 contains 17 residues. J was trimmed by 5 bases and V by 0 bases; bases with no gene match: 9. CDR3 in amino acids: CASSPPFSGQNTGELFF. The CDR3 DNA reads TGTGCCAGCTCACCACCGTTCTCGGGACAGAATACCGGGGAGCTGTTTTTT. Drawing the rest from reference TRBV18 and TRBJ2-2, the complete variable domain is NAGVMQNPRHLVRRRGQEARLRCSPMKGHSHVYWYRQLPEEGLKFMVYLQKENIIDESGMPKERFSAEFPKEGPSILRIQQVVRGDSAAYFCASSPPFSGQNTGELFFGEGSRLTVL.

The V gene is TRBV5-1, the J gene TRBJ2-7; 9 bases agree with TRBD1. The J segment lost 6 bases and the V segment lost 0 bases, leaving 10 bases of the junction unmatched. The germline V gene has CDR1 SGHRS and CDR2 YFSETQ. The length of the CDR3 is 16 residues. The CDR3 protein is CASSLERTGVVGEQYF. The CDR3 DNA reads TGCGCCAGCAGCTTGGAAAGGACAGGGGTCGTCGGCGAGCAGTACTTC. The complete variable domain, with remaining parts taken from reference TRBV5-1 and TRBJ2-7, reads KAGVTQTPRYLIKTRGQQVTLSCSPISGHRSVSWYQQTPGQGLQFLFEYFSETQRNKGNFPGRFSGRQFSNSRSEMNVSTLELGDSALYLCASSLERTGVVGEQYFGPGTRLTVT.

This clone was detected once. J is TRBJ2-7 and V is TRBV2; 11 bases fit TRBD2. This CDR3 is built from 15 residues. CDR1 and CDR2 (germline): SNHLY, FYNNEI. V was clipped by 3 bases and J by 4 bases; unmatched bases: 5. In nucleotides, the CDR3 is TGTGCCAGCAGTGATGGGGCTAGCGGGGGGTACGAGCAGTACTTC. The encoded protein is CASSDGASGGYEQYF.